This T cell receptor (beta chain) was sequenced in a study of control samples from healthy donors and cancer patients. Per the germline V gene, CDR1 is KGHDR and CDR2 is SFDVKD. The CDR3 has 13 amino acids. V was clipped by 3 bases and J by 0 bases, with 2 bases between them. Assay: immunoSEQ multiplex PCR; the TCRdb copy retains only in-frame clones and omits some. The sample has around 150,000 clones; 94% are singletons. The sequencing input was blood. The sequence was obtained from a woman aged 40 to 55 in good health. The chain links TRBV24-1 to TRBJ1-5; D call uncertain. The CDR3 protein is CATSDDSNQPQHF. The CDR3 coding sequence is TGTGCCACCAGTGATGATAGCAATCAGCCCCAGCATTTT.